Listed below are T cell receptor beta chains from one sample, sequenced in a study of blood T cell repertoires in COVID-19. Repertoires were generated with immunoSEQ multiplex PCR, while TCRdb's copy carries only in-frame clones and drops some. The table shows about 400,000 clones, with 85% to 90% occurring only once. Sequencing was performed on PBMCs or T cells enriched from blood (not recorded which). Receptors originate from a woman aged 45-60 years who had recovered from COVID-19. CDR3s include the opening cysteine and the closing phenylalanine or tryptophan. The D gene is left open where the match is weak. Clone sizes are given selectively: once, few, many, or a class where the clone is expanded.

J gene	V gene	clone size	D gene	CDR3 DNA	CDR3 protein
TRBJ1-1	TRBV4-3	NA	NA	TGCGCCAGCAGCCAAGATCTAGTCTTTAACACTGAAGCTTTCTTT	CASSQDLVFNTEAFF
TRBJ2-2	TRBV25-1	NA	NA	TGTGCCAGCAGTGAACATCGCGGAGCGAACACCGGGGAGCTGTTTTTT	CASSEHRGANTGELFF
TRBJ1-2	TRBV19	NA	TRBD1	TGTGCCAGCTCCCCAGGGGGCCCCACATCCAGCTACACCTTC	CASSPGGPTSSYTF
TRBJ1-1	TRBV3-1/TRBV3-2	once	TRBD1	TGTGCCAGCAGCCCAGGCCTGACAGGGTCAGCTTTCTTT	CASSPGLTGSAFF
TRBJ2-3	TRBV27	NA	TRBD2	TGTGCCAGCAGTTGGAGCGGGGTAGAAGATACGCAGTATTTT	CASSWSGVEDTQYF
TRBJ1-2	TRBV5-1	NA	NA	TGCGCCAGCAGCTTGGGGTTGGGGGCGGATGGCTACACCTTC	CASSLGLGADGYTF
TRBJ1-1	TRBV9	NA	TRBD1	TGTGCCAGCAGCGGAGGACGGACAGGAGACACTGAAGCTTTCTTT	CASSGGRTGDTEAFF
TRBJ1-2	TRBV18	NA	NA	TGTGCCAGCTCACCGCGAACAGGCAACTATGGCTACACCTTC	CASSPRTGNYGYTF
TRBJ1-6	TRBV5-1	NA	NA	TGCGCCAGCAGCTTGTTTGAAGTGGAGAATTCACCCCTCCACTTT	CASSLFEVENSPLHF
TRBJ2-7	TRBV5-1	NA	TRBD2	TGCGCCAGCAGCTTGTTGAGCGGGGTGACCTACGAGCAGTACTTC	CASSLLSGVTYEQYF
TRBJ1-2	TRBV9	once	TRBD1	TGTGCCAGCAGCGTTTACTCCGGGACAGGGTTACATGGCTACACCTTC	CASSVYSGTGLHGYTF
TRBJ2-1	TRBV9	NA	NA	TGTGCCAGCAGCGCAAAGGAGAGGAATGAGCAGTTCTTC	CASSAKERNEQFF
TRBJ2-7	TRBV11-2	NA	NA	TGTGCCAGCAGCCCTGAGGCCTCAGGGGTAGGCGAGCAGTACTTC	CASSPEASGVGEQYF
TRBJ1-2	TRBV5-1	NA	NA	TGCGCCAGCAGCGCACGGACACGGAACTATGGCTACACCTTC	CASSARTRNYGYTF
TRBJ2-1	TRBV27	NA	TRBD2	TGTGCCAGCAGTGACACTAGCGGGGGGTCAGTAGATGAGCAGTTCTTC	CASSDTSGGSVDEQFF
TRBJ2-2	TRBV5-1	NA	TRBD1	TGCGCCAGCAGCTGGACAGGGGGCGAATTAGGAATCGGGGAGCTGTTTTTT	CASSWTGGELGIGELFF
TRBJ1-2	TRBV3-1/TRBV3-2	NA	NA	TGTGCCAGCAGCCAATTGGCCGACTATGGCTACACCTTC	CASSQLADYGYTF
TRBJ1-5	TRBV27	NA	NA	TGTGCCAGCAGTTTATATTACAGTCCGAGCAATCAGCCCCAGCATTTT	CASSLYYSPSNQPQHF
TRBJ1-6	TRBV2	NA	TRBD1	TGTGCCAGCAGGTTAAGGTGGACAGGAGATGACTATAATTCACCCCTCCACTTT	CASRLRWTGDDYNSPLHF
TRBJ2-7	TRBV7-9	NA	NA	TGTGCCAGCAGCCGCGTCTCCTACGAGCAGTACTTC	CASSRVSYEQYF
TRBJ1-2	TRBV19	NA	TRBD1	TGTGCCAGTAGGCAAGAAACAGGGGCCGCTAACTATGGCTACACCTTC	CASRQETGAANYGYTF
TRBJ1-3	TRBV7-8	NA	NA	TGTGCCAGCAGCTTAGACAGCTCTGGAAACACCATATATTTT	CASSLDSSGNTIYF
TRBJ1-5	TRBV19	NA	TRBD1	TGTGCCAGTAGTCGTGGGGACAGTCAGCCCCAGCATTTT	CASSRGDSQPQHF
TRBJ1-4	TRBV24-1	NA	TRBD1	TGTGCCACCAAAAGGACAGGGGAAAAACTGTTTTTT	CATKRTGEKLFF
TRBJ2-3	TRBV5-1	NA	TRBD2	TGCGCCAGCAGCTTGCTAGCGGGGGGTTCAGATACGCAGTATTTT	CASSLLAGGSDTQYF
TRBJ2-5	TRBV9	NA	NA	TGTGCCAGCAGCGCAACGGACAGAGTGATGGAGACCCAGTACTTC	CASSATDRVMETQYF
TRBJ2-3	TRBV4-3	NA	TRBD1	TGCGCCAGCAGCCAAGGACAGGGGGGCACAGATACGCAGTATTTT	CASSQGQGGTDTQYF
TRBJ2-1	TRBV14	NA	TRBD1	TGTGCCAGTTCGACAGGGCTCGGCAATGAGCAGTTCTTC	CASSTGLGNEQFF
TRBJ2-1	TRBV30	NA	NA	TGTGCCTGGAGTACTGACTACTACAATGAGCAGTTCTTC	CAWSTDYYNEQFF
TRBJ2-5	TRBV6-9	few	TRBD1	TGTGCCAGCGGAAAAACAGGGGTCCAAGAGACCCAGTACTTC	CASGKTGVQETQYF
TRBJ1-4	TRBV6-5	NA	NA	TGTGCCAGCAGCTGGAACAGGGTTGGAAATGAAAAACTGTTTTTT	CASSWNRVGNEKLFF
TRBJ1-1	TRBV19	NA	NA	TGTGCCAGTAGTATAGGAGCGGTGGTGAACACTGAAGCTTTCTTT	CASSIGAVVNTEAFF
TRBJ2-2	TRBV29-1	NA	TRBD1	TGCAGCGTTTTCCCCGGGACAGGGGATTCGGGGGAGCTGTTTTTT	CSVFPGTGDSGELFF
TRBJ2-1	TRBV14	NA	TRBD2	TGTGCCAGCAGCCAGTCGACTAGCGGGGGGAAACAGTTCTTC	CASSQSTSGGKQFF
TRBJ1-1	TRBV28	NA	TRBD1	TGTGCCAGCAGTTCCCGGGACAGGGGGCAAGCTTTCTTT	CASSSRDRGQAFF
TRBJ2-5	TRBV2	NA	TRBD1	TGTGCCAGCAGTGATCCGGGACAGGGGGCCGAGACCCAGTACTTC	CASSDPGQGAETQYF
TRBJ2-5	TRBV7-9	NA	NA	TGTGCCAGCAGCTCAGGGGAGACCCAGTACTTC	CASSSGETQYF
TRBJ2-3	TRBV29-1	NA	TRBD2	TGCAGCGTTGAAGAACTTAGCGGGGGGGCCGTGTTGCACGCAGATACGCAGTATTTT	CSVEELSGGAVLHADTQYF
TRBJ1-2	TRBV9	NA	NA	TGTGCCAGCAGCGTAGGTCCCCAGGACTATGGCTACACCTTC	CASSVGPQDYGYTF
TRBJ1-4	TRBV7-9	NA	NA	TGTGCCAGCAGCTTCCTAGACGCAACTAATGAAAAACTGTTTTTT	CASSFLDATNEKLFF
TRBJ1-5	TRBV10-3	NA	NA	TGTGCCATCAGTGAGTCTTTGGGAGGGGAGCCCCAGCATTTT	CAISESLGGEPQHF
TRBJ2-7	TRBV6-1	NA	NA	TGTGCCAGCAGTGATTTCCCTTGGAGGAACTCCTACGAGCAGTACTTC	CASSDFPWRNSYEQYF
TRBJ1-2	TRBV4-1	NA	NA	TGCGCCAGCAGCCAAGATAGACAGATGGCAATTGGCTACACCTTC	CASSQDRQMAIGYTF
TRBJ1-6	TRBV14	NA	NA	TGTGCCAGCAGCCAACGGTCCGGGTACAAGTCCTATAATTCACCCCTCCACTTT	CASSQRSGYKSYNSPLHF
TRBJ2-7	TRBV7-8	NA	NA	TGTGCCAGCAGCCCGGGGGCCGGGGAGGGAGGGCCCGAGCAGTACTTC	CASSPGAGEGGPEQYF
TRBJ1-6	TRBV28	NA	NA	TGTGCCAGCAGACGGGACACCGGCTCCTATAATTCACCCCTCCACTTT	CASRRDTGSYNSPLHF
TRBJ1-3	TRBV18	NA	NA	TGTGCCAGCTCACCACAGCAAGGAGGAGCTGGAAACACCATATATTTT	CASSPQQGGAGNTIYF
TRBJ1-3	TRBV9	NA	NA	TGTGCCAGCAGCGTAGATTACCAGGGTTCAGGAAACACCATATATTTT	CASSVDYQGSGNTIYF
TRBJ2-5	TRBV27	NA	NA	TGTGCCAGCAGCCCCATCGCAGGGCTACACCAAGAGACCCAGTACTTC	CASSPIAGLHQETQYF
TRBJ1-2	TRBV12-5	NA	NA	TGTGCTAGTGGCAAGTGGACAGCCTTCTATGGCTACACCTTC	CASGKWTAFYGYTF
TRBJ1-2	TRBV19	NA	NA	TGTGCCAGTAGTCTTCTTTACTATGGCTACACCTTC	CASSLLYYGYTF
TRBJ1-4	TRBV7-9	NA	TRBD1	TGTGCCAGCAGCTCCGGACAGGGAGTAACTAATGAAAAACTGTTTTTT	CASSSGQGVTNEKLFF
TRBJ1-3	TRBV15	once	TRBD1	TGTGCCACCAGCAATCGACAGGGGGCTACTCTCTCTGGAAACACCATATATTTT	CATSNRQGATLSGNTIYF
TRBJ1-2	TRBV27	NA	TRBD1	TGTGCCAGCAGCAGCATCGGGGGGGGCGACAGGGTAGGCTATGGCTACACCTTC	CASSSIGGGDRVGYGYTF
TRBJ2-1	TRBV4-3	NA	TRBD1	TGCGCCAGCAGCCAAGGGGGGACAGGGGGCTACAATGAGCAGTTCTTC	CASSQGGTGGYNEQFF
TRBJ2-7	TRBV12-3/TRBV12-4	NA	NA	TGTGCCAGCAGTTTAGGCGGAGGCTACGAGCAGTACTTC	CASSLGGGYEQYF
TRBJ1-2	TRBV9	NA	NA	TGTGCCAGCAGCACCCCGGGTAAACTCTATGGCTACACCTTC	CASSTPGKLYGYTF
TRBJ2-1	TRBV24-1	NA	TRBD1	TGTGCCACCAGTGACAATGACAGGGGACTCGGGAATGAGCAGTTCTTC	CATSDNDRGLGNEQFF
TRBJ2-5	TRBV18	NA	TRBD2	TGTGCCAGCTCACCATCCACTAGCGGCCCACAAGAGACCCAGTACTTC	CASSPSTSGPQETQYF